This TCR beta chain comes out of a study of cytomegalovirus exposure and HLA in healthy donors. Germline loops: CDR1 SNHLY, CDR2 FYNNEI. This CDR3 spans 15 amino acids. V trimming: 5 bases; J trimming: 7 bases; junction bases outside the gene matches: 10. PCR was performed using 60 Vbeta and 13 Jbeta primers. Sequenced by immunoSEQ multiplex PCR; TCRdb stores in-frame clones only, minus some. The sample records more than 150,000 clones, 80% to 85% being singletons. All the people who gave samples were healthy bone marrow donors. With regard to this clone: The antigen is unknown.

Study-wide points: Researchers counted roughly 150 TCR beta chains as cytomegalovirus-associated.

The sample taken for sequencing was PBMCs. The sequence was obtained from a man aged 45-65 years in good health and CMV-seronegative. The V gene is TRBV2, the J gene TRBJ1-5, with 8 bases lining up with TRBD1. The CDR3 DNA reads TGTGCCAGCAGTAGAGACCAGGGGGCAGGACAGCCCCAGCATTTT. Protein: CASSRDQGAGQPQHF.